This note documents a single TCR beta chain sequence. Antigen unknown. This record belongs to a study of T cell responses to AZD1222 COVID-19 vaccine. V trimming: 4 bases; J trimming: 5 bases; junction bases outside the gene matches: 5. This CDR3 is 14 amino acids long. CDR1 ENHRY and CDR2 SYGVKD come from the germline V gene. Overall study findings and caveats: At baseline, just a handful of AZD1222 recipients tested seropositive. Mostly white British, mostly female donors; authors suggested clonal diversity may be underestimated. A reported finding is that nearly half of spike-specific TCRs target unmutated variant regions. Spike-spanning, vaccine-associated CD4 TCRs were dominant at 160-218 and 743-854.

Profiling relied on immunoSEQ multiplex PCR, and the TCRdb table lists in-frame clones only, not all of them. The sample shows under 40,000 clones, around nine tenths of them seen only once. The sequence was collected from an adult in good health. This material consisted of peripheral blood, taken on day 0 of AZD1222 vaccination. The V gene is TRBV10-3, the J gene TRBJ2-1; 7 bases fit TRBD1. The CDR3 sequence is CAISGQGPHNEQFF. Here the CDR3 DNA reads TGTGCCATCAGTGGACAGGGACCCCACAATGAGCAGTTCTTC.